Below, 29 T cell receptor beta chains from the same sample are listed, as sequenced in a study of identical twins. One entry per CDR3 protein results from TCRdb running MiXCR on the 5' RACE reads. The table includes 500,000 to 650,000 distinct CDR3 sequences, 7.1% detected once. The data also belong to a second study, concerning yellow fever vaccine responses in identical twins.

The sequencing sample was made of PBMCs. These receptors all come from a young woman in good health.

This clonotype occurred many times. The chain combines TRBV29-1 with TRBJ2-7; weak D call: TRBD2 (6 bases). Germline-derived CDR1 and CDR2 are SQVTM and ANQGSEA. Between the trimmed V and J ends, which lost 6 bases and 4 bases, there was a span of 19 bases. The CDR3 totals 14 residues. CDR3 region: CSVGGTPSSYEQYF. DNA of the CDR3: TGCAGCGTGGGCGGGACTCCCTCTTCTTACGAGCAGTACTTC.

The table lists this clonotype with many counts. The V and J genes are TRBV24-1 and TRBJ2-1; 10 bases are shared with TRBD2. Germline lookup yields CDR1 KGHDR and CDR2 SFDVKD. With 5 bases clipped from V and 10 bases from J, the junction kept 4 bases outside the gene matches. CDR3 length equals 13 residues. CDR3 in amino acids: CATSGVLAGEQFF. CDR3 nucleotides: TGTGCCACCAGTGGAGTACTAGCGGGAGAGCAGTTCTTC.

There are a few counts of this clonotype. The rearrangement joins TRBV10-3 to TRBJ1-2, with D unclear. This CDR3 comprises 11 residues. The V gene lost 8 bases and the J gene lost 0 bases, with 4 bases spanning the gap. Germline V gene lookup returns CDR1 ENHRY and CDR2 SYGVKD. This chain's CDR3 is CAIFSNYGYTF. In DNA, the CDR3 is TGTGCCATCTTTTCTAACTATGGCTACACCTTC.

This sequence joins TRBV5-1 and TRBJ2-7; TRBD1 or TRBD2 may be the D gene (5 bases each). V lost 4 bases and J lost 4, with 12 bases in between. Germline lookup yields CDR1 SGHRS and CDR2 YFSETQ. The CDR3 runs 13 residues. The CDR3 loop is CASSGTGIYEQYF. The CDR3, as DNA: TGCGCCAGCAGCGGGACGGGTATATACGAGCAGTACTTC. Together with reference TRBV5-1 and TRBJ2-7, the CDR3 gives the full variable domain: KAGVTQTPRYLIKTRGQQVTLSCSPISGHRSVSWYQQTPGQGLQFLFEYFSETQRNKGNFPGRFSGRQFSNSRSEMNVSTLELGDSALYLCASSGTGIYEQYFGPGTRLTVT.

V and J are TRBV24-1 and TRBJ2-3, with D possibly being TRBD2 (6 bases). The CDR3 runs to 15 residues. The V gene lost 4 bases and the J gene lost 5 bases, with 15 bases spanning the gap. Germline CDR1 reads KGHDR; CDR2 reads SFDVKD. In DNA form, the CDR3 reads TGTGCCACCAGTGACTATAGGGGACTCCTAGATACGCAGTATTTT. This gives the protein CATSDYRGLLDTQYF.

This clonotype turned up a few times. The CDR3 nucleotides are TGTGCCAGCTCGCGACAGGGGGGTTCCAATGAGCAGTTCTTC. Translating gives CASSRQGGSNEQFF. The chain couples TRBV3-1 to TRBJ2-1; 9 bases agree with TRBD1. Germline lookup yields CDR1 LGHDT and CDR2 YNNKEL (reference sequence). After removal of 8 bases from V and 6 bases from J, the junction contained 8 bases not matched to a gene. This CDR3 is built from 14 residues.

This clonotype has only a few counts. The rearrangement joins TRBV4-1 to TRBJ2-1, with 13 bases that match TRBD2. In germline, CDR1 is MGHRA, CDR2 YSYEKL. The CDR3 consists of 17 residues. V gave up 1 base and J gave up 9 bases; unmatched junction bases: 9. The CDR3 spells CASSQAPLLAGGGEQFF. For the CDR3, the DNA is TGCGCCAGCAGCCAAGCCCCTCTACTAGCGGGAGGGGGTGAGCAGTTCTTC.

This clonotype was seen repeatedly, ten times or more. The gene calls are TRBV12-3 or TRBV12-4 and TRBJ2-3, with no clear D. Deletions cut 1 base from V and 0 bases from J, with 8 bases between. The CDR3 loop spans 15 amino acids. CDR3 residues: CASSLDYLSTDTQYF. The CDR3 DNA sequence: TGTGCCAGCAGTTTAGACTACCTCAGCACAGATACGCAGTATTTT.

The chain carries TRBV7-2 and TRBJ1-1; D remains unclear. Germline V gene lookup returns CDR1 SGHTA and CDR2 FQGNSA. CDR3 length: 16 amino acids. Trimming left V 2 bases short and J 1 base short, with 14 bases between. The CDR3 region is CASSLSSVLGNTEAFF. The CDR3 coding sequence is TGTGCCAGCAGCTTAAGTAGCGTGCTCGGGAACACTGAAGCTTTCTTT. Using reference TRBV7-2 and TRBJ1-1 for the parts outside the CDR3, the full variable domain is GAGVSQSPSNKVTEKGKDVELRCDPISGHTALYWYRQSLGQGLEFLIYFQGNSAPDKSGLPSDRFSAERTGGSVSTLTIQRTQQEDSAVYLCASSLSSVLGNTEAFFGQGTRLTVV.

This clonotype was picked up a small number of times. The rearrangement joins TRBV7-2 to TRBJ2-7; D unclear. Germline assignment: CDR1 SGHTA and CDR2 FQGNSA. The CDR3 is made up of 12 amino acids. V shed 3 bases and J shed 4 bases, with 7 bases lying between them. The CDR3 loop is CASSFQAYEQYF. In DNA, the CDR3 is TGTGCCAGCAGCTTTCAAGCATACGAGCAGTACTTC.

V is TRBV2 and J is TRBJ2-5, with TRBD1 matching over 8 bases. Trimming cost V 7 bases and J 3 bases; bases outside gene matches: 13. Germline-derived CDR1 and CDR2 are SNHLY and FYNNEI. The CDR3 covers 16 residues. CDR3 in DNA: TGTGCCAGCAAACGGCAGGGGGCCCTATTGGAAGAGACCCAGTACTTC. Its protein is CASKRQGALLEETQYF.

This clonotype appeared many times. The CDR3 sequence is CSARKEGNQPQHF. For the CDR3, the DNA is TGCAGCGCCCGGAAGGAAGGCAATCAGCCCCAGCATTTT. The V and J genes are TRBV20-1 and TRBJ1-5; D unclear. Germline CDR1 is DFQATT and CDR2 is SNEGSKA (reference sequence). The CDR3 sequence is 13 residues long.

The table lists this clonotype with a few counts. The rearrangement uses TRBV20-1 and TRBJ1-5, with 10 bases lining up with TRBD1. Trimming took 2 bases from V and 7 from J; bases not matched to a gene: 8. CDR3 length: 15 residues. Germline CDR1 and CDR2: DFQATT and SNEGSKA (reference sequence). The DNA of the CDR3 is TGCAGTGCTAGACGGGGAGACAGGGGGCCACAGCCCCAGCATTTT. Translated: CSARRGDRGPQPQHF.

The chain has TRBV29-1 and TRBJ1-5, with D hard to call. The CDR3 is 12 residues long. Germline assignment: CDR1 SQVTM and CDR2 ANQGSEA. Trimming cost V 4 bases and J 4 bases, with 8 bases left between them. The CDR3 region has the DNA TGCAGCGTTGGATATCAAAATCAGCCCCAGCATTTT. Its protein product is CSVGYQNQPQHF.

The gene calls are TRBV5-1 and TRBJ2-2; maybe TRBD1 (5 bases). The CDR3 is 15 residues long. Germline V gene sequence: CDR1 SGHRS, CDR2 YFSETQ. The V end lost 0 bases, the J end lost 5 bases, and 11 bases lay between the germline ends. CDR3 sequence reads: CASSLAETETGELFF. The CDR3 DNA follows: TGCGCCAGCAGCTTGGCCGAGACAGAAACCGGGGAGCTGTTTTTT.

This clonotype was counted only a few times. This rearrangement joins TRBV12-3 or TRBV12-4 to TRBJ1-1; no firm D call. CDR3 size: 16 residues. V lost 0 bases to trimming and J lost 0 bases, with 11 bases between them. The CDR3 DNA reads TGTGCCAGCAGTTTAGCCGTATTGGCTATGAACACTGAAGCTTTCTTT. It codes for CASSLAVLAMNTEAFF.

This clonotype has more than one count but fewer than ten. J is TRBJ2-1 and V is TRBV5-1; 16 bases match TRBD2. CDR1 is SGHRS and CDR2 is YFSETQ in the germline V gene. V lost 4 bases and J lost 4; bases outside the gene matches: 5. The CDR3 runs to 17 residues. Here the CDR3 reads CASSPGLAGGMYNEQFF. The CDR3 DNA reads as TGCGCCAGCAGCCCGGGACTAGCGGGAGGGATGTACAATGAGCAGTTCTTC.

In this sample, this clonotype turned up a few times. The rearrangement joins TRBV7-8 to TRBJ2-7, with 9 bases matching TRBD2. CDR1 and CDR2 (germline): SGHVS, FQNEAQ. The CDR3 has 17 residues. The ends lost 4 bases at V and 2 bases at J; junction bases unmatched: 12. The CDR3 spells CASSSPHLAGKTYEQYF. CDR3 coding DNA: TGTGCCAGCAGCTCACCCCACCTAGCGGGGAAGACCTACGAGCAGTACTTC.

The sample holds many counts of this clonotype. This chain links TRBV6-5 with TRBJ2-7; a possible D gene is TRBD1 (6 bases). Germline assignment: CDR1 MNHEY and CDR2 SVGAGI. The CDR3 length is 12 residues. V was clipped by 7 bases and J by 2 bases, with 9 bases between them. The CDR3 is CASKGDTYEQYF. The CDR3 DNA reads TGTGCCAGCAAGGGGGACACCTACGAGCAGTACTTC.

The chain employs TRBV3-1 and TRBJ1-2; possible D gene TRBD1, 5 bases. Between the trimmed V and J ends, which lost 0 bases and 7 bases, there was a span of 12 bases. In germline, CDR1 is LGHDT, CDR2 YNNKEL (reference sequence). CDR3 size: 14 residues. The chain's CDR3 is CASSQDGGGGGYTF. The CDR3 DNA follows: TGTGCCAGCAGCCAAGATGGTGGCGGGGGTGGCTACACCTTC.

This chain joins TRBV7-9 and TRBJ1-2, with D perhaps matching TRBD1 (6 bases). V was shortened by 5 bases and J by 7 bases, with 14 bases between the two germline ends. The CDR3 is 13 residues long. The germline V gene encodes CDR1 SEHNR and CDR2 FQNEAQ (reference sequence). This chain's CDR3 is CASSPGTLGGYTF. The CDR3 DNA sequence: TGTGCCAGCAGCCCTGGGACATTAGGTGGCTACACCTTC. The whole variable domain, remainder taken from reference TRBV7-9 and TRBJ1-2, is DTGVSQNPRHKITKRGQNVTFRCDPISEHNRLYWYRQTLGQGPEFLTYFQNEAQLEKSRLLSDRFSAERPKGSFSTLEIQRTEQGDSAMYLCASSPGTLGGYTFGSGTRLTVV.

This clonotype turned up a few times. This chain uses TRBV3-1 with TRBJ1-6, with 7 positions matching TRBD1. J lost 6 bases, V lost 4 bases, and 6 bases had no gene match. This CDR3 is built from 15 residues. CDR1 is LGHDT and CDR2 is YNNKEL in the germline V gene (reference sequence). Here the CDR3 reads CASSPQGLGNSPLHF. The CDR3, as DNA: TGTGCCAGCAGCCCACAGGGGCTCGGTAATTCACCCCTCCACTTT.

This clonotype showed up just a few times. The CDR3 loop is CASSGRTSGANVLTF. CDR3 sequence (DNA): TGCGCCAGCAGTGGTAGAACATCTGGGGCCAACGTCCTGACTTTC. The V and J genes are TRBV5-1 and TRBJ2-6; D call uncertain. The CDR3 is 15 amino acids. V was pared by 5 bases and J by 1 base, with 10 bases between. Per germline, CDR1 SGHRS and CDR2 YFSETQ.

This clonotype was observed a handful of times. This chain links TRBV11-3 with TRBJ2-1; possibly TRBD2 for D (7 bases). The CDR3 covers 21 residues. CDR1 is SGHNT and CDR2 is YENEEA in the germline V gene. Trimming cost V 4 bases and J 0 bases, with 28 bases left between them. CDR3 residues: CASSSRVNVGRGRSSYNEQFF. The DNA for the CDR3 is TGTGCCAGCAGCTCGCGTGTAAACGTGGGGCGGGGGCGTAGCTCCTACAATGAGCAGTTCTTC.

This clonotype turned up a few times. CDR3 residues: CASSRETTGPNYGYTF. CDR3 DNA sequence: TGCGCCAGCAGCCGAGAAACGACAGGGCCTAACTATGGCTACACCTTC. The V gene is TRBV4-1, the J gene TRBJ1-2, with 7 bases matching TRBD1. Per germline, CDR1 MGHRA and CDR2 YSYEKL. With 4 bases clipped from V and 0 bases from J, the junction kept 8 bases outside the gene matches. This CDR3 has 16 residues.

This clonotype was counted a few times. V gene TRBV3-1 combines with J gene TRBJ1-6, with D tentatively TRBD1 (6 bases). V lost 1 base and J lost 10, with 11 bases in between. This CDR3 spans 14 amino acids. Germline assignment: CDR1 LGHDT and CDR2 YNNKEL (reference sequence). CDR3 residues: CASSQGQARSPLHF. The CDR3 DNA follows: TGTGCCAGCAGCCAAGGACAGGCTCGCTCACCCCTCCACTTT.

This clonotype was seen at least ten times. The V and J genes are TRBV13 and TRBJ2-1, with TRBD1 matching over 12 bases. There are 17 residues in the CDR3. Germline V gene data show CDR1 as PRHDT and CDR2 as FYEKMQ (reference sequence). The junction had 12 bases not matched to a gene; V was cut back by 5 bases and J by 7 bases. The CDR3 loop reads CASSPARGQGALNEQFF. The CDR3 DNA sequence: TGTGCCAGCAGCCCCGCTCGGGGACAGGGGGCATTGAATGAGCAGTTCTTC.

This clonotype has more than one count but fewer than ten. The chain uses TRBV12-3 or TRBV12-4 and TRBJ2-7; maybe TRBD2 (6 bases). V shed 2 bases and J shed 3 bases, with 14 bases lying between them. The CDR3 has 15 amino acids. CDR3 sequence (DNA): TGTGCCAGCAGTTTACCCGGGGGTCAAGACTACGAGCAGTACTTC. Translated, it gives CASSLPGGQDYEQYF.

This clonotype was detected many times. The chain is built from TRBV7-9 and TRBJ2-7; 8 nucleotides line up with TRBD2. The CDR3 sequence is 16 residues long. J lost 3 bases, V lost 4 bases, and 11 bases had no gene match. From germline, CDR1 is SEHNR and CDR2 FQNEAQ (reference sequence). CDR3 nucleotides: TGTGCCAGCAGCTCCCCTGCGGGGGGCGACCACTACGAGCAGTACTTC. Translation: CASSSPAGGDHYEQYF.